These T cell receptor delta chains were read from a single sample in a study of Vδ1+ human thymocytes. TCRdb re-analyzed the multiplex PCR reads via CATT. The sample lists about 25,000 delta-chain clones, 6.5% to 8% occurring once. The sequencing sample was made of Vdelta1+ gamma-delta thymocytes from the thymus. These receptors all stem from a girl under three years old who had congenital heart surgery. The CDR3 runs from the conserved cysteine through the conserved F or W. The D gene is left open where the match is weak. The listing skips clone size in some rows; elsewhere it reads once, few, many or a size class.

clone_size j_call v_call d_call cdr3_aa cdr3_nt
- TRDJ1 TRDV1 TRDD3 CALGESPGVLGVIGTDKLIF TGTGCTCTTGGGGAAAGCCCTGGGGTACTGGGGGTGATAGGGACCGATAAACTCATCTTT
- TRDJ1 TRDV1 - CALGELTQPTGYTDKLIF TGTGCTCTTGGGGAACTTACCCAGCCCACGGGTTACACCGATAAACTCATCTTT
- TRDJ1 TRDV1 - CALGNPAFLRSWGSGQTDKLIF TGTGCTCTTGGAAACCCGGCCTTCCTACGCAGCTGGGGGAGCGGGCAAACCGATAAACTCATCTTC
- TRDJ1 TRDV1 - CALGEFPGTDKLIF TGTGCTCTTGGGGAATTTCCCGGCACCGATAAACTCATCTTT
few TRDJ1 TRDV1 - CALGELKGNHHTYTDKLIF TGTGCTCTTGGGGAACTGAAGGGGAACCATCACACCTACACCGATAAACTCATCTTT
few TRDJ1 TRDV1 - CALGSPPPRLRYTDKLIF TGTGCTCTTGGGTCGCCGCCCCCTCGACTCCGGTACACCGATAAACTCATCTTT
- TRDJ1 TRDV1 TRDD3 CALGEVYVRDTTDKLIF TGTGCTCTTGGGGAAGTCTACGTTAGGGATACTACCGATAAACTCATCTTT
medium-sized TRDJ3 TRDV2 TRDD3 CACDTLGDTYSWDTRQVFF TGTGCCTGTGACACGCTGGGGGATACTTACTCCTGGGACACCCGACAGGTGTTTTTC
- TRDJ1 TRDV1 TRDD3 CALGERLRWGILWYTDKLIF TGTGCTCTTGGGGAACGGCTGAGGTGGGGGATACTGTGGTACACCGATAAACTCATCTTT
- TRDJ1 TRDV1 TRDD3 CALGKLLGDPYTDKLIF TGTGCACTTGGGAAATTACTGGGGGACCCGTACACCGATAAACTCATCTTT